These 4 T cell receptor beta chains came from one sample sequenced in a study of cytomegalovirus exposure and HLA in healthy donors. It was with 60 Vbeta and 13 Jbeta primers that the PCR ran. This table comes from immunoSEQ multiplex PCR, and its TCRdb copy is limited to in-frame clones, with some not included. This sample carries around 150,000 clones, around 66% of them seen once, and the ten largest clones take around 6%. The source material was PBMCs. Receptors were obtained from a woman aged 60-70 years in good health and CMV-seronegative.

V and J are TRBV23-1 and TRBJ2-5, with a tentative D call TRBD2 (6 bases). TRBV23-1 is sorted into the ORF group, with uncertain function. V was pared by 0 bases and J by 5 bases, with 13 bases between. The CDR3 extends over 15 amino acids. The CDR3 protein is CASSQSELGRETQYF. The CDR3 DNA is TGCGCCAGCAGTCAATCGGAACTAGGGAGGGAGACCCAGTACTTC.

This sequence joins TRBV29-1 and TRBJ1-1; TRBD1 might be the D (5 bases). The germline gives CDR1 SQVTM, CDR2 ANQGSEA. The CDR3 loop spans 14 amino acids. V lost 7 bases, J lost 7 bases, and 22 bases lay in between. DNA of the CDR3: TGCAGCGCTGCTGGTGGTGGGGCGATGGGTGAAGCTTTCTTT. It specifies CSAAGGGAMGEAFF.

The V gene is TRBV29-1, the J gene TRBJ2-3; 8 positions match TRBD2. Germline-derived CDR1 and CDR2 are SQVTM and ANQGSEA. The CDR3 is 17 amino acids. V dropped 5 bases and J dropped 0; count of bases not matched to a gene: 13. CDR3 loop: CSVKQVAGRTSTDTQYF. CDR3 nucleotides: TGCAGCGTTAAGCAGGTAGCGGGGAGGACTAGCACAGATACGCAGTATTTT.

The chain uses TRBV5-6 and TRBJ2-2; TRBD2 agrees at 7 bases. J lost 5 bases, V lost 3 bases, and 13 bases had no gene match. CDR3 length: 17 residues. The germline V gene encodes CDR1 SGHDT and CDR2 YYEEEE. CDR3 region: CASSSYLRGRSTGELFF. The CDR3 nucleotides are TGTGCCAGCAGCTCCTACCTTCGCGGGAGATCAACCGGGGAGCTGTTTTTT.